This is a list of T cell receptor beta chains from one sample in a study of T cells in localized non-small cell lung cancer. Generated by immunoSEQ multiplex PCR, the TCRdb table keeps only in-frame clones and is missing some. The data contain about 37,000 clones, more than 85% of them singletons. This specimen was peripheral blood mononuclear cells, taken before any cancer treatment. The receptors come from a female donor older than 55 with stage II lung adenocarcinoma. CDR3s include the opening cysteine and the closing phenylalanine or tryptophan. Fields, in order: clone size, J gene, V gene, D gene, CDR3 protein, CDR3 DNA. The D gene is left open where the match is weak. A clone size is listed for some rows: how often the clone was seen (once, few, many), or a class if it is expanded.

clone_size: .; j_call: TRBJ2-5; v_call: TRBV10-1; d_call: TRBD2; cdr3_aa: CASSATSGGKETQYF; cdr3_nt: TGCGCCAGCAGTGCCACTAGCGGGGGGAAGGAGACCCAGTACTTC
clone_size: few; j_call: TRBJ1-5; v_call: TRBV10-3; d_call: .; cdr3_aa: CAISESGRYHF; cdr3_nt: TGTGCCATCAGTGAGTCCGGCAGGTATCATTTT
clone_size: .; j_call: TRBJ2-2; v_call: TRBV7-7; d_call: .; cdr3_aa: CASSFPQGQLFF; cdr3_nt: TGTGCCAGCAGCTTTCCGCAGGGCCAGCTGTTTTTT
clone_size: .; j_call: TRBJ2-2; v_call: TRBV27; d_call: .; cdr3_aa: CASRGDSNTGELFF; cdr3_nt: TGTGCCAGCAGGGGGGACTCCAACACCGGGGAGCTGTTTTTT
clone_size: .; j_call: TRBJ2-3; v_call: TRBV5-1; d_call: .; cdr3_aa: CASSLAPSTDTQYF; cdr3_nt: TGCGCCAGCAGCTTGGCCCCAAGCACAGATACGCAGTATTTT
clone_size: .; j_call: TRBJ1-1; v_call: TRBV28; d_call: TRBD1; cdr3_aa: CASSTGTGRIAAFF; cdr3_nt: TGTGCCAGCAGCACCGGGACAGGGAGGATTGCAGCTTTCTTT
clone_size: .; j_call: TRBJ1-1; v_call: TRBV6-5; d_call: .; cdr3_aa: CASISQPNTEAFF; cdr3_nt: TGTGCCAGCATAAGCCAGCCGAACACTGAAGCTTTCTTT
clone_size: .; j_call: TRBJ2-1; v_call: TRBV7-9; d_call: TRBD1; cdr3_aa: CASSRGQKVPYNEQFF; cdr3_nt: TGTGCCAGCAGCCGGGGACAGAAAGTACCCTACAATGAGCAGTTCTTC
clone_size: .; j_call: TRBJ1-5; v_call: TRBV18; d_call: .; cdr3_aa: CASSLLDSNQPQHF; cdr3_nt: TGTGCCAGCTCACTATTAGATAGCAATCAGCCCCAGCATTTT
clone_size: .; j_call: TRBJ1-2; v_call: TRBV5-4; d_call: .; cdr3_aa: CASSFAGGNYGYTF; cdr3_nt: TGTGCCAGCAGCTTTGCCGGGGGTAACTATGGCTACACCTTC
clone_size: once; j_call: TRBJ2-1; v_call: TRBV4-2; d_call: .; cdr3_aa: CASSQERIGYNEQFF; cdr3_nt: TGTGCCAGCAGCCAAGAAAGGATTGGGTACAATGAGCAGTTCTTC
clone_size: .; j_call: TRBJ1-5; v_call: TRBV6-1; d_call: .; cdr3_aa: CASFRTVSNQPQHF; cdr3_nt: TGTGCCAGTTTTCGGACAGTTAGCAATCAGCCCCAGCATTTT
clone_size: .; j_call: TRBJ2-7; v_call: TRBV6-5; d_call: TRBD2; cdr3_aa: CASSYSLAEAYEQYF; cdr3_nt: TGTGCCAGCAGTTACTCACTAGCGGAGGCCTACGAGCAGTACTTC
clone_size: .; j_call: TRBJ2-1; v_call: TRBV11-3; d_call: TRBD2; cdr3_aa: CASSLVTSGRGSYNEQFF; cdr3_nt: TGTGCCAGCAGCTTAGTGACTAGCGGGAGGGGATCCTACAATGAGCAGTTCTTC